This TCR beta chain comes out of a study of shared clonotypes between healthy human individuals. Study background: The plates for each donor numbered three CD4 naive, three CD4 memory, two CD8 naive and one CD8 memory. Study-level points and caveats: It was expected that sequencing depth would affect clonotype sharing among donors. Non-shared clonotypes showed lower generation probabilities than clonotypes common to all four donors.

V lost 7 bases to trimming and J lost 9 bases, with 12 bases between them. This CDR3 spans 11 amino acids. Looked up from germline, CDR1 is SNHLY and CDR2 is FYNNEI. Deep-level settings were used for running the assay. Assay used: immunoSEQ multiplex PCR; TCRdb lists only in-frame clones, some missing. The sample includes some 2,400,000 clones, almost 96% of them seen just once. In regard to this clone: The antigen remains undetermined.

This chain connects TRBV2 to TRBJ1-2; D gene uncertain. Specimen: naive CD4+ T cells sorted from blood. The subset: CD45RA+ positively selected. The receptor comes from a man between 18 and 29 years old in good health. For the CDR3, the DNA is TGTGCCAGCAAAACGAGGGCGAGCTACACCTTC. Translating it yields CASKTRASYTF.